Listed below are T cell receptor beta chains from one sample, sequenced in a study of tumor-infiltrating lymphocytes in localized non-small cell lung cancer. Libraries were prepared by immunoSEQ multiplex PCR; TCRdb keeps only in-frame clonotypes and omits some of them. This repertoire shows roughly 13,000 clones, under 80% found once; its top ten account for 3.5% to 5%. Specimen: lung tumor tissue. The receptors were gathered from a human donor with non-small cell lung cancer. Both conserved end residues are part of each CDR3. D genes are given only for firm matches. For some rows the clone size is stated as once, few or many, or as a class when expanded; others skip it.

V	J	D	length	size	CDR3	DNA
TRBV9	TRBJ1-4	-	14	-	CASSVGATNEKLFF	TGTGCCAGCAGCGTAGGCGCAACTAATGAAAAACTGTTTTTT
TRBV11-1	TRBJ2-7	TRBD2	14	-	CASKVAGGSYEQYF	TGTGCCAGCAAGGTGGCGGGAGGATCCTACGAGCAGTACTTC
TRBV10-2	TRBJ2-7	TRBD1	15	-	CASSRPGQGTYEQYF	TGCGCCAGCAGTAGGCCGGGACAGGGTACCTACGAGCAGTACTTC
TRBV27	TRBJ2-2	-	16	-	CASSSSTRVGTGELFF	-
TRBV5-5	TRBJ2-3	-	13	-	CACPGTATDTQYF	TGTGCCTGTCCCGGGACCGCCACAGATACGCAGTATTTT
TRBV7-2	TRBJ2-5	TRBD1	15	-	CASSSQDRGRETQYF	TGTGCCAGCAGTTCCCAGGACAGGGGGCGTGAGACCCAGTACTTC
TRBV29-1	TRBJ1-5	-	12	-	CSVGVSNQPQHF	TGCAGCGTAGGGGTTAGCAATCAGCCCCAGCATTTT
TRBV5-5	TRBJ1-4	TRBD1	15	few	CASSLVYRGGEKLFF	TGTGCCAGCAGCTTGGTGTACAGGGGTGGGGAAAAACTGTTTTTT
TRBV7-9	TRBJ1-2	-	14	-	CASSLVSGTGGYTF	TGTGCCAGCAGCTTAGTTTCAGGGACCGGTGGCTACACCTTC
TRBV4-1	TRBJ2-1	TRBD2	18	once	CASSQVDMGLAANNEQFF	TGCGCCAGCAGCCAAGTGGATATGGGACTAGCGGCAAACAATGAGCAGTTCTTC
TRBV6-6	TRBJ1-5	-	16	-	CASSYVGRGSNQPQHF	TGTGCCAGCAGTTATGTAGGCAGGGGCAGCAATCAGCCCCAGCATTTT
TRBV5-5	TRBJ2-3	-	12	once	CASSLSTDTQYF	TGTGCCAGCAGCCTGAGCACAGATACGCAGTATTTT
TRBV11-2	TRBJ1-1	-	15	-	CASSLGKGTLTEAFF	TGTGCCAGCAGCTTAGGTAAGGGGACTTTGACTGAAGCTTTCTTT
TRBV6-1	TRBJ1-1	-	14	-	CASSAPLRGTEAFF	TGTGCCAGCAGTGCCCCACTACGGGGGACTGAAGCTTTCTTT